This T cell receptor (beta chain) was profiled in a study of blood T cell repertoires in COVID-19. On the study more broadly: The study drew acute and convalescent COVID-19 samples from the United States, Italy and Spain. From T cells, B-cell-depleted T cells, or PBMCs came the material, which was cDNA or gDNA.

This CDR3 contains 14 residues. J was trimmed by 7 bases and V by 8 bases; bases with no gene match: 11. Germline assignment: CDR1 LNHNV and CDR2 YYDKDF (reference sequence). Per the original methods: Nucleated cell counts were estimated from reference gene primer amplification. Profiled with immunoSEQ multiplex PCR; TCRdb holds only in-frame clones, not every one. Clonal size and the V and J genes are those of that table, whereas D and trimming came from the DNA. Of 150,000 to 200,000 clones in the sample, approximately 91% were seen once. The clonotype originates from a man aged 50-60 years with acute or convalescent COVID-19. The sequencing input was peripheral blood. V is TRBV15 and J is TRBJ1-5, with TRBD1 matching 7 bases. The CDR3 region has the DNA TGTGCCACCTCAGAAGTACAGGGGACCCAGCCCCAGCATTTT. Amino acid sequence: CATSEVQGTQPQHF.